This record covers a single TCR beta chain. Its antigen is not identified. Alongside a J-beta primer mix, a sample-barcoded 5' primer served in a second PCR lasting roughly 6 to 12 cycles. TCRdb reprocessed the 5' RACE reads via MiXCR and lists one record per CDR3 protein. Here the sample spans 750,000 or so distinct CDR3 sequences, around a quarter being singletons. The data were taken from a study of blood T cells in healthy people across ages. The CDR3 covers 13 residues. Germline lookup yields CDR1 SNHLY and CDR2 FYNNEI. Study-wide results and caveats: In these data, TCR beta diversity tracked strongly with naive T cell percentage.

The sample was also reused in another study, on T cells of mothers and their children. That work states: The study sampled three healthy Caucasian mothers and their six children. With unrelated pairs as the comparison, related mother-child pairs had a slightly higher overlap that was not significant.

The sample was blood. The chain has TRBV2 and TRBJ2-5; D is tentatively TRBD1 or TRBD2 (5 bases each). The last part of the DNA fits TRBJ2-7 better; the J call may be wrong. This sequence originates from a boy aged 5-17 years in good health. CDR3 coding DNA: TGTGCCAGCAGCCCCGGGGCCTACTACGAGCAGTACTTC. This gives the protein CASSPGAYYEQYF.